What follows is one TCR beta chain and its context. The antigen is undetermined. For TCR beta, libraries came from quantitative 5'-RACE with molecular barcodes. TCRdb reprocessed the 5' RACE reads via MiXCR and lists one record per CDR3 protein. The table lists hundreds of thousands of distinct CDR3 sequences, approximately 10% of them singletons, with about 19% in the top ten. CDR1 SGHVS and CDR2 FQNEAQ come from the germline V gene. V lost 1 base and J 4 bases, leaving 8 bases between the germline ends. CDR3 length equals 13 residues. This record belongs to a study of CD8 T cells in ankylosing spondylitis. Study-wide results and limits: Matched ankylosing spondylitis synovial fluid reportedly showed significant enrichment of disease-linked clones. Ankylosing spondylitis blood appeared to carry a characteristic TCR beta motif of seven to nine highly homologous variants.

The TCR originated in a male donor with ankylosing spondylitis or in good health (not recorded which). The chain recombines TRBV7-8 with TRBJ2-7; D ambiguous. The sample was blood, either unsorted or a sorted T cell fraction (not recorded which). This CDR3 reads CASSLDTLYEQYF. The CDR3 nucleotides read TGTGCCAGCAGCTTAGACACCTTATACGAGCAGTACTTC.